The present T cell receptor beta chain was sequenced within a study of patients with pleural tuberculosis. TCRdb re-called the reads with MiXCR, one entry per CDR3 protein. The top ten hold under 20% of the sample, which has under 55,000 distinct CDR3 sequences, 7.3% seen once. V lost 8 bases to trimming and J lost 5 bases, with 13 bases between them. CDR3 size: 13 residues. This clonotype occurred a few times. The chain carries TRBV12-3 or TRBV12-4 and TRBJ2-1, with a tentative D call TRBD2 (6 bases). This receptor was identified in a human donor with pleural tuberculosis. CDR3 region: CASGTFGNNEQFF. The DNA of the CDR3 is TGTGCCAGCGGGACTTTCGGCAACAATGAGCAGTTCTTC.